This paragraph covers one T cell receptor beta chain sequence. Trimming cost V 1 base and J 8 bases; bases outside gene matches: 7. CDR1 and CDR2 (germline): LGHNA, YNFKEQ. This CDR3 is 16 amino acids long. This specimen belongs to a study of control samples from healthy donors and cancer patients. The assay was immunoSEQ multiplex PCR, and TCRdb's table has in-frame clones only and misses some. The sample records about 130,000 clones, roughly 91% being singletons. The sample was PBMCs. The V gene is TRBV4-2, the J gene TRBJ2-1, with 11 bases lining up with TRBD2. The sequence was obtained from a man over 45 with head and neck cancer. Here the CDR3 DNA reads TGTGCCAGCAGCCAAGCCGGCGAACTAGCGGGGGATGAGCAGTTCTTC. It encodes CASSQAGELAGDEQFF.